This note documents a single T cell receptor (beta chain) sequence. There is no known antigen for this receptor. No base quality values were provided; no much bigger clone lies one nucleotide off. At the DNA level, this CDR3 is encoded by other sequences in the same sample as well. These data come from a study of a mutant IDH1 vaccine in newly diagnosed glioma (dated by TCRdb to 2020 to 2022). Regarding the research as a whole: Patients received eight vaccinations in weeks 1, 3, 5, 7, 11, 15, 19 and 23, corresponding to visits V03 through V10. Vaccination started 4-6 weeks after radiotherapy alone, or was given together with temozolomide cycles in the groups whose treatment included chemotherapy. Before enrollment, patients had received standard therapy of radiotherapy alone, temozolomide alone, or radiochemotherapy with temozolomide; most received the combination. Peripheral blood was collected at six visits: V03 (baseline), V05, V07, V10, V12 and V13. Of the approximately 35 treated patients, 62.5% were male and about 40% were female, and a mean age of about 37 years was recorded. For exploratory analyses, longitudinal TCRB deep sequencing was carried out in about two dozen treated patients wherever samples were available.

Reading the label with the study, this specimen's time point is: week 11, during vaccination. Each vaccine dose, consisting of 300 ug of a 20-mer mutant IDH1 peptide in Montanide, was administered subcutaneously with topical imiquimod. The donors had newly diagnosed IDH1-mutant astrocytomas of WHO grade 3 or 4 that showed loss of nuclear ATRX. The samples were drawn from NOA16, a multicentre, single-arm, open-label phase I trial in Germany that tested a mutant IDH1 peptide vaccine in humans for the first time. Genomic DNA for TCRB sequencing was extracted from EDTA blood using the DNeasy Blood and Tissue Kit. Receptor libraries were prepared by the immunoSEQ multiplex PCR assay. Rearranged TCR beta chain sequences were amplified using the hsTCRB Kit according to the manufacturer's protocol. TCRB libraries were sequenced on an Illumina MiSeq. The paper's processing steps were these. The proprietary platform of the kit vendor was used for demultiplexing, trimming and gene mapping. TCRdb took this table from immuneACCESS and kept in-frame rearrangements with V and J called. Such tables lack part of the clones; where checked against another copy, unresolved V genes explain under half of the gap, and the rest is unexplained. V and J calls and clone size are as listed in that table; D and trimming were resolved from the DNA. Here the sample has 110,000 or so clones; under 90% occur a single time. The biggest ten clones account for 0.5% to 0.65% of the sample.

Measured from the cysteine to the phenylalanine, the CDR3 is 15 residues long. Just the 45-base CDR3 DNA is kept, in frame starting at base 1. From a lookup of the germline V gene (reference sequence), CDR1 and CDR2 are SGHKS and YYEKEE. Here V drops 5 bases and J drops 0 bases, and the junction holds 6 bases not matched to any gene. What the work shows at the level of the full study, not this receptor alone: PBMC samples for TCRB deep sequencing were selected based on availability. Pseudoprogression appeared unrelated to alterations in the top peripheral T cell clonotypes detected by TCRB sequencing. The authors noted that analyses of patient blood samples could not be reproduced because of sample limitations. Immune responses induced by the vaccine were seen in more than 85% of patients across multiple MHC alleles.

This receptor was identified in a woman between 45 and 65 years old with glioma. Sample: PBMCs, taken from a glioma patient whose treatment included an IDH1 peptide vaccine. The chain was built from TRBV5-5 and TRBJ1-1, and TRBD1 matches 8 of the central bases. The DNA sequence follows: TGTGCCAGCAGGCAAAGGACAGGGTTGAACACTGAAGCTTTCTTT. This codes for CASRQRTGLNTEAFF. With the rest looked up from the reference TRBV5-5 and TRBJ1-1 genes rather than sequenced, the full variable domain is DAGVTQSPTHLIKTRGQQVTLRCSPISGHKSVSWYQQVLGQGPQFIFQYYEKEERGRGNFPDRFSARQFPNYSSELNVNALLLGDSALYLCASRQRTGLNTEAFFGQGTRLTVV.